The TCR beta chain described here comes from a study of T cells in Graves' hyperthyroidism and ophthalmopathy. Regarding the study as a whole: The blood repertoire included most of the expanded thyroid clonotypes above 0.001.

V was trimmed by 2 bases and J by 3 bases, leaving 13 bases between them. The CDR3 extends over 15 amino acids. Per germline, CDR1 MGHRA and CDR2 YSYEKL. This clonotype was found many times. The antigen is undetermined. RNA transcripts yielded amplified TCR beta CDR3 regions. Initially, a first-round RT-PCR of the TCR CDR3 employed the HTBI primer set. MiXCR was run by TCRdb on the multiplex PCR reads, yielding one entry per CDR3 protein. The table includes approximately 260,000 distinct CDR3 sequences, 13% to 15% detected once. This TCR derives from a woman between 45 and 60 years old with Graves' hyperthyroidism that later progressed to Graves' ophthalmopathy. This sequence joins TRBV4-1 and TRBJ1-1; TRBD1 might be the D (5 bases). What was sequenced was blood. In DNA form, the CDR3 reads TGCGCCAGCAGCCAAAAACGGGGGGTAGACACTGAAGCTTTCTTT. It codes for CASSQKRGVDTEAFF.